The rows below give T cell receptor beta chains drawn from one sample of a study of cytomegalovirus exposure and HLA in healthy donors. TCRdb's table, derived via immunoSEQ multiplex PCR, lists solely in-frame clones and lacks some. The table lists fewer than 90,000 clones, about 95% of them singletons. The sequenced sample consisted of PBMCs. Every receptor here comes from a man aged 18 to 30 in good health and CMV-seropositive. The CDR3 runs from the conserved cysteine through the conserved F or W. Each record gives: D gene, J gene, V gene, CDR3 DNA, CDR3 protein. The D gene is left open where the match is weak.

>.|TRBJ1-2|TRBV10-3
TGTGCCATCAGTGAGTCATCAGCATTAGGAGGCTTTTGGACCTTC
CAISESSALGGFWTF
>.|TRBJ2-3|TRBV7-3
TGTGCCAGCAGCTTAGTAGCGGCTAGCACAGATACGCAGTATTTT
CASSLVAASTDTQYF
>.|TRBJ1-3|TRBV7-9
TGTGCCAGCAGCTTAGCTGGGAGCTCTGGAAACACCATATATTTT
CASSLAGSSGNTIYF
>.|TRBJ2-7|TRBV27
TGTGCCAGCAGCCTAGCTCGGAGCTCCTACGAGCAGTACTTC
CASSLARSSYEQYF
>TRBD1|TRBJ1-2|TRBV7-8
TGTGCCAGCAGCTTAGGCAGGGGGGTCGATGGCTACACCTTC
CASSLGRGVDGYTF
>.|TRBJ1-1|TRBV15
TGTGCCACCAGCGGGTTGTTGACAGGTTCTCTCTTTGGAGCTTTCTTT
CATSGLLTGSLFGAFF
>.|TRBJ1-1|TRBV5-5
TGTGCCAGCAGCTTTCTAGGAGGGGGGGAGGGTGAAGCTTTCTTT
CASSFLGGGEGEAFF
>.|TRBJ2-1|TRBV7-9
TGTGCCAGCAGAAGACTCCCCGCGAACTACAATGAGCAGTTCTTC
CASRRLPANYNEQFF
>.|TRBJ2-7|TRBV4-2
TGTGCCAGCAGCCCTAATACCCGGGAGCAGTACTTC
CASSPNTREQYF
>TRBD1|TRBJ2-1|TRBV5-8
TGTGCCAGCAGCCGCGGACAGGCAGGGGACAATGAGCAGTTCTTC
CASSRGQAGDNEQFF
>TRBD1|TRBJ1-1|TRBV7-2
TGTGCCAGCAGCGCAAGACAGGGAATCATGAACACTGAAGCTTTCTTT
CASSARQGIMNTEAFF
>TRBD2|TRBJ2-3|TRBV9
TGTGCCAGCAGCGTACGACTAGCGGGAGGGAATACGCAGTATTTT
CASSVRLAGGNTQYF
>.|TRBJ1-1|TRBV28
TGTGCCAGCAGAATCGACAGCCCGAACACTGAAGCTTTCTTT
CASRIDSPNTEAFF
>.|TRBJ1-1|TRBV30
TGTGCCTGGAGTGAAGAAGGACAGAACACTGAAGCTTTCTTT
CAWSEEGQNTEAFF
>TRBD1|TRBJ1-2|TRBV18
TGTGCCAGCTCACAAGGGACAGGGGATTATGGCTACACCTTC
CASSQGTGDYGYTF
>TRBD2|TRBJ2-5|TRBV16
TGTGCCAGCAGCCCAACTAGCGGGAGCGACCAAGAGACCCAGTACTTC
CASSPTSGSDQETQYF
>TRBD1|TRBJ1-2|TRBV28
TGTGCCAGCAGTGGGAGGACAGGGGAAGGCTACACCTTC
CASSGRTGEGYTF
>.|TRBJ2-1|TRBV14
TGTGCCAGCAGCCTACTTTGGACAGTGCGCAATGAGCAGTTCTTC
CASSLLWTVRNEQFF
>.|TRBJ2-1|TRBV4-1
TGCGCCAGCAGCCAAGCTCCGCCGCTAAGCTCCTACAATGAGCAGTTCTTC
CASSQAPPLSSYNEQFF